The entry that follows covers one T cell receptor beta chain sequence. Its specificity is not known. The source of the sample is a study of shared clonotypes between healthy human individuals. Looking at the study overall: Per-donor plates numbered three CD4 naive, three CD4 memory, two CD8 naive and one CD8 memory.

Data came from immunoSEQ multiplex PCR; TCRdb stores just in-frame clones and leaves some out. Here the sample spans about a million clones, 60% to 85% being singletons. V lost 0 bases to trimming and J lost 0 bases, with 15 bases between them. This CDR3 comprises 18 residues. Germline V gene data show CDR1 as LGHNA and CDR2 as YSLEER. Whole-study results and caveats: Clonotype sharing among donors was thought likely to change with sequencing depth. Since donors were few, the genetic and exposure-history diversity represented was limited. Relative to clonotypes present in all four donors, those not shared had lower generation probabilities.

This chain uses TRBV4-3 with TRBJ1-3; a possible D gene is TRBD1 (5 bases). The sequence came from a man between 18 and 29 years old in good health. The sequenced sample was memory CD4+ T cells sorted from blood. Subset reported: CD45RA-negative fraction. The CDR3 region is CASSQDPPGLSSGNTIYF. The CDR3 region has the DNA TGCGCCAGCAGCCAAGATCCACCGGGGCTGAGCTCTGGAAACACCATATATTTT.